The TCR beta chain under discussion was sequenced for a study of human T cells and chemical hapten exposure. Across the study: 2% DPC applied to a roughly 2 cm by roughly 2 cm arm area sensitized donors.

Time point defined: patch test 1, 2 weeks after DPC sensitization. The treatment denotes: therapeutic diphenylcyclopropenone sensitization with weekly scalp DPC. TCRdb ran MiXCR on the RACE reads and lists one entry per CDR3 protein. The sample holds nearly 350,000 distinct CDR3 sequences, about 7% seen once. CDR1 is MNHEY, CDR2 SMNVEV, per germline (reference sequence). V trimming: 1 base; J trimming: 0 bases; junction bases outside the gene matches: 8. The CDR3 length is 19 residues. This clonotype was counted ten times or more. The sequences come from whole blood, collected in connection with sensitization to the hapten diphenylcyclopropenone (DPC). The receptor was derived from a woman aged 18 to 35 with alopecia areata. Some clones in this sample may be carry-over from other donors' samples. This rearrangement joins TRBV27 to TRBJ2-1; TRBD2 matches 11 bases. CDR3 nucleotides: TGTGCCAGCAGTTTATATGGGACTAGCGGCGAGAGCTCCTACAATGAGCAGTTCTTC. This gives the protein CASSLYGTSGESSYNEQFF.